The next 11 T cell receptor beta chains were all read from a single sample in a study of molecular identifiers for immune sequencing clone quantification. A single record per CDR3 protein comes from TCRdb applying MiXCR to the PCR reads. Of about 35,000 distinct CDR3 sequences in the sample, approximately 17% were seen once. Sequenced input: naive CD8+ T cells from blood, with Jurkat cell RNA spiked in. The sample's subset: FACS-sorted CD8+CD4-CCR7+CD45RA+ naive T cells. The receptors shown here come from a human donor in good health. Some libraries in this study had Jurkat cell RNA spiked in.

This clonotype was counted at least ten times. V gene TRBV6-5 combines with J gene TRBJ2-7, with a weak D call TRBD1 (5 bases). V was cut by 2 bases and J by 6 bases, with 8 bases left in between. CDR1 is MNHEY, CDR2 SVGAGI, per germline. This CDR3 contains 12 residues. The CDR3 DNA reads TGTGCCAGCAGTTACACAGGTGTCGAGCAGTACTTC. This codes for CASSYTGVEQYF.

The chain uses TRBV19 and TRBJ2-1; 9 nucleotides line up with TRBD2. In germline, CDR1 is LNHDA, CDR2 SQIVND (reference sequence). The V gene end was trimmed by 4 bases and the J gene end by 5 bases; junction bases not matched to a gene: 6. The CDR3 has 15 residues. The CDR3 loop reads CASSTLAGKNNEQFF. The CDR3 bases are TGTGCCAGTAGTACGCTAGCGGGAAAGAACAATGAGCAGTTCTTC.

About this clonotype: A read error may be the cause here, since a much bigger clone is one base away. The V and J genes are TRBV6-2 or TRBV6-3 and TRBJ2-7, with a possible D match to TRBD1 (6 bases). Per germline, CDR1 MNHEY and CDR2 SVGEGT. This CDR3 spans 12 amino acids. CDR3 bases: TGTACCAGCAGTTACGGACAGTACGAGCAGTACTTC. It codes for CTSSYGQYEQYF.

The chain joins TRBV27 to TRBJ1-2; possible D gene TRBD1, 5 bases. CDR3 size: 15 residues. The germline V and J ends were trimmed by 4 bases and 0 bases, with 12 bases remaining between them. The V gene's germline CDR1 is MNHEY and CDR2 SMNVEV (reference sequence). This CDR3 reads CASSSQAYSNYGYTF. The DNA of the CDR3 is TGTGCCAGCAGTTCACAGGCCTATTCTAACTATGGCTACACCTTC.

The CDR3 protein is CSARENPGPSYEQYF. The CDR3 DNA reads TGCAGTGCTAGAGAAAATCCGGGGCCCTCCTACGAGCAGTACTTC. The rearrangement links TRBV20-1 to TRBJ2-7, with D perhaps matching TRBD1 or TRBD2 (5 bases each). Germline V gene sequence: CDR1 DFQATT, CDR2 SNEGSKA (reference sequence). The ends were cut back, 0 bases at V and 0 bases at J, with 12 bases in the middle. The CDR3 loop spans 15 amino acids.

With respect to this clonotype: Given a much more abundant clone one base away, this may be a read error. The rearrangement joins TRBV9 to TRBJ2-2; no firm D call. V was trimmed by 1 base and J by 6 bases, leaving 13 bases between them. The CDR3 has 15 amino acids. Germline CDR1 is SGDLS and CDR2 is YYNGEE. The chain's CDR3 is CASSVSGISAGELFF. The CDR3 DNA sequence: TGTGCCAGCAGCGTAAGTGGCATTTCGGCCGGGGAGCTGTTTTTT. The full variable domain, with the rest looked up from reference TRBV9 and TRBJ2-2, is DSGVTQTPKHLITATGQRVTLRCSPRSGDLSVYWYQQSLDQGLQFLIQYYNGEERAKGNILERFSAQQFPDLHSELNLSSLELGDSALYFCASSVSGISAGELFFGEGSRLTVL.

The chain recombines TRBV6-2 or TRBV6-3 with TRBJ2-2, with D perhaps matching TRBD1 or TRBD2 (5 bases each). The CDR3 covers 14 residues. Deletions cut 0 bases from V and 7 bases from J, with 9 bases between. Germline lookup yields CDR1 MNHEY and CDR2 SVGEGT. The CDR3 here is CASSYSWGNGELFF. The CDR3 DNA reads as TGTGCCAGCAGTTACTCATGGGGGAACGGGGAGCTGTTTTTT.

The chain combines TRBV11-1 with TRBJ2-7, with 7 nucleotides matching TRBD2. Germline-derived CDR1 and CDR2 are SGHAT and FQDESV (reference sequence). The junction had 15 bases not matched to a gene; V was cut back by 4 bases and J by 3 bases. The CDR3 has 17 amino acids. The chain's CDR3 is CASSSPWASGPDYEQYF. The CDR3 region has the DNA TGTGCCAGCAGCTCCCCGTGGGCTAGCGGCCCCGACTACGAGCAGTACTTC.

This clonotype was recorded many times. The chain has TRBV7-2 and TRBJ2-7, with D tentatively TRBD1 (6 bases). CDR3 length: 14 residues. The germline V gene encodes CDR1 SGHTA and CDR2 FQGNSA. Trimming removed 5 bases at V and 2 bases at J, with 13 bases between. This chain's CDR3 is CASSLRDTTYEQYF. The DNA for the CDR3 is TGTGCCAGCAGCCTCCGGGACACTACCTACGAGCAGTACTTC.

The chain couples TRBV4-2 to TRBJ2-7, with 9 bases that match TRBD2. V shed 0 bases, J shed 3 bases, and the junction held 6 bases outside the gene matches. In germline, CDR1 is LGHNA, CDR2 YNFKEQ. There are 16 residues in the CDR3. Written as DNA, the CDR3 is TGTGCCAGCAGCCAAGATTCACTAGCGGGTCGCTACGAGCAGTACTTC. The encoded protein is CASSQDSLAGRYEQYF.

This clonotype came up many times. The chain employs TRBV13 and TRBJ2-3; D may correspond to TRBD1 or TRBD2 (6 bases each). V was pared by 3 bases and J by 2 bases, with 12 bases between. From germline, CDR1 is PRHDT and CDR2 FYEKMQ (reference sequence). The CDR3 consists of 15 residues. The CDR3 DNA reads TGTGCCAGCAGCTTTGGGGGCGGGATCACAGATACGCAGTATTTT. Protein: CASSFGGGITDTQYF.